The TCR beta chain under discussion was sequenced for a study of shared clonotypes between healthy human individuals. Whole-study context: A donor's plate count was three for CD4 naive and three for CD4 memory; CD8 naive had two and CD8 memory one. Study findings and constraints: A few donors had 5% to 6% of their naive CD4 clonotypes in common. Naive subsets generally exceeded memory subsets in estimated richness.

In the case of this clone: Its antigen is unidentified.

All donors qualified as healthy HIV-negative adults and had experienced no recent acute infections or vaccinations. Here immunoSEQ multiplex PCR was the method, and the copy in TCRdb shows in-frame clones only, minus some. The sample consists of 1,500,000 or so clones, around 97% of them appearing once. CDR3 length equals 15 residues. The V and J ends lost 1 base and 0 bases respectively, with 9 bases between them. Germline-derived CDR1 and CDR2 are SGHAT and FQNNGV. The sample comprised naive CD4+ T cells sorted from blood. Subset here: CD45RA+ positively selected. The sequence was collected from a man under 40 in good health. This chain links TRBV11-2 with TRBJ2-5; D possibly matches TRBD1 or TRBD2 (5 bases each). CDR3 bases: TGTGCCAGCAGCTTAGGGGACCCAGACCAAGAGACCCAGTACTTC. Amino acid sequence: CASSLGDPDQETQYF.